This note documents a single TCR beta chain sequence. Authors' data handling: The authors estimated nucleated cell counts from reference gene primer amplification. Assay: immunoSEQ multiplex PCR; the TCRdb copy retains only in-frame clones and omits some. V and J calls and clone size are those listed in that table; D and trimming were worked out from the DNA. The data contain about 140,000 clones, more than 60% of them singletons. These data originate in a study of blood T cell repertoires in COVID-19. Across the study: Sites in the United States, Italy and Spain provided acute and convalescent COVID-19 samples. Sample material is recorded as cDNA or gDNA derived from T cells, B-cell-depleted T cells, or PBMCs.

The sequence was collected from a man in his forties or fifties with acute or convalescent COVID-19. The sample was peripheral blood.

CDR3 bases: TGTGCCAGCAGCCAAGTGGGGCTAGGGGGAAACACTGAAGCTTTCTTT. Residues: CASSQVGLGGNTEAFF. V and J are TRBV3-1 (or the pseudogene TRBV3-2) and TRBJ1-1, with D maybe TRBD1 (6 bases). The germline V gene has CDR1 LGHDT and CDR2 YNNKEL (reference sequence). This CDR3 contains 16 residues. The V end was cut by 1 base, the J end by 2 bases, with 14 bases between.